Presented here are 21 T cell receptor beta chains from one specimen sequenced in a study of blood T cell repertoires in COVID-19. Generated by immunoSEQ multiplex PCR, the TCRdb table keeps only in-frame clones and is missing some. The repertoire holds 150,000 or so clones, with roughly 73% as singletons. The source material was peripheral blood. These receptors originate from a woman aged 50 to 65 with active or convalescent COVID-19.

The V call is TRBV7-2, the J call TRBJ2-7, with TRBD2 matching 8 bases. V dropped 1 base and J dropped 3; count of bases not matched to a gene: 2. The germline V gene has CDR1 SGHTA and CDR2 FQGNSA. This CDR3 region has 14 residues. CDR3 nucleotide sequence: TGTGCCAGCAGCTTAGGGACTAGCAACTACGAGCAGTACTTC. This codes for CASSLGTSNYEQYF.

The chain is built from TRBV6-5 and TRBJ2-3, with unresolved D. V lost 8 bases and J lost 5, with 11 bases in between. CDR3 length equals 12 residues. Germline CDR1 is MNHEY and CDR2 is SVGAGI. The CDR3, as DNA: TGTGCCAGCCCCCCCGGCGGAGATACGCAGTATTTT. Protein: CASPPGGDTQYF.

The V call is TRBV2, the J call TRBJ2-2; weak D call: TRBD2 (7 bases). The germline V gene encodes CDR1 SNHLY and CDR2 FYNNEI. This CDR3 is 17 amino acids long. The ends were cut back, 0 bases at V and 4 bases at J, with 15 bases in the middle. Here the CDR3 reads CASSEALSGGGTGELFF. The CDR3 region has the DNA TGTGCCAGCAGTGAAGCTTTGTCGGGGGGCGGCACCGGGGAGCTGTTTTTT.

This clone was seen repeatedly, ten times or more. The V and J genes are TRBV7-9 and TRBJ2-2, with a possible D match to TRBD1 (6 bases). The CDR3 consists of 15 residues. V shed 2 bases and J shed 6 bases, with 13 bases lying between them. CDR1 is SEHNR, CDR2 FQNEAQ, per germline (reference sequence). In nucleotides, the CDR3 is TGTGCCAGCAGCTTAAAAGGACAGTACGCCGGGGAGCTGTTTTTT. Residues: CASSLKGQYAGELFF.

In nucleotides, the CDR3 is TGTGCCTGGTTACAGGGGCCTGGCTACGAGCAGTACTTC. Residues: CAWLQGPGYEQYF. This chain uses TRBV30 with TRBJ2-7; 7 bases are a match to TRBD1. CDR3 size: 13 residues. CDR1 is GTSNPN and CDR2 is SVGIG in the germline V gene (reference sequence). The V segment lost 5 bases and the J segment 3 bases; nucleotides outside the gene matches: 7.

The V gene is TRBV7-2, the J gene TRBJ2-1, with 9 bases that match TRBD2. Looked up from germline, CDR1 is SGHTA and CDR2 is FQGNSA. With V trimmed by 3 bases and J by 0 bases, 0 bases remained unmatched. There are 15 residues in the CDR3. This CDR3 reads CASSFSGSSYNEQFF. The CDR3, as DNA: TGTGCCAGCAGCTTTAGCGGGAGCTCCTACAATGAGCAGTTCTTC.

V gene TRBV28 combines with J gene TRBJ1-6; D is unclear. Germline V gene sequence: CDR1 MDHEN, CDR2 SYDVKM. This CDR3 comprises 12 residues. V gave up 2 bases and J gave up 12 bases, with 8 bases separating them. The CDR3 reads CASSLGLEPLHF. In nucleotides, the CDR3 is TGTGCCAGCAGTTTAGGGCTCGAACCCCTCCACTTT.

The chain combines TRBV5-6 with TRBJ1-2, with TRBD1 as a possible D gene (5 bases). Per the germline V gene, CDR1 is SGHDT and CDR2 is YYEEEE. There are 15 residues in the CDR3. Deletions cut 7 bases from V and 0 bases from J, with 16 bases between. CDR3 region: CASRASSRANYGYTF. In DNA form, the CDR3 reads TGTGCCAGCCGGGCGAGCTCCAGGGCTAACTATGGCTACACCTTC.

The chain combines TRBV15 with TRBJ2-2; 7 positions agree with TRBD1. The V segment lost 9 bases and the J segment 0 bases; nucleotides outside the gene matches: 1. The CDR3 has 13 residues. The germline V gene encodes CDR1 LNHNV and CDR2 YYDKDF (reference sequence). The CDR3 loop reads CATTGANTGELFF. The CDR3 DNA reads TGTGCCACTACAGGGGCGAACACCGGGGAGCTGTTTTTT.

The CDR3 nucleotides read TGTGCCTGGGACACCGGGACAGCCTACAATGAGCAGTTCTTC. This encodes CAWDTGTAYNEQFF. This chain links TRBV30 with TRBJ2-1, with 7 bases that match TRBD1. The V segment lost 5 bases and the J segment 2 bases; nucleotides outside the gene matches: 6. CDR3 length equals 14 residues. Germline-derived CDR1 and CDR2 are GTSNPN and SVGIG (reference sequence).

The genes are TRBV5-1 and TRBJ2-7; TRBD1 matches 8 bases. In germline, CDR1 is SGHRS, CDR2 YFSETQ. This CDR3 has 14 residues. The trim removed 0 bases at V and 5 bases at J, leaving 4 bases unmatched. The DNA of the CDR3 is TGCGCCAGCAGCTTGGGACAGGGGATAAACGAGCAGTACTTC. It specifies CASSLGQGINEQYF.

The chain combines TRBV7-2 with TRBJ2-1; 11 positions agree with TRBD2. Germline V gene sequence: CDR1 SGHTA, CDR2 FQGNSA. V was pared by 2 bases and J by 4 bases, with 7 bases of the junction left unmatched. This CDR3 region has 17 residues. This CDR3 reads CASSLSSGGAGYNEQFF. Written as DNA, the CDR3 is TGTGCCAGCAGCTTAAGTAGCGGGGGGGCCGGATACAATGAGCAGTTCTTC.

The V and J genes are TRBV6-4 and TRBJ2-7; no reliable D call. Germline V gene data show CDR1 as MRHNA and CDR2 as SNTAGT. Trimming took off 8 bases at V and 0 bases at J, with 11 bases between the two ends. The CDR3 is 13 residues long. The CDR3 loop reads CASRRRDSYEQYF. The DNA of the CDR3 is TGTGCCAGCCGTAGGAGAGACTCCTACGAGCAGTACTTC.

The chain has TRBV7-2 and TRBJ2-1; TRBD2 is a possible D gene (7 bases). The CDR3 consists of 18 residues. Trimming pared 0 bases from V and 0 bases from J, leaving 15 bases between. Germline-derived CDR1 and CDR2 are SGHTA and FQGNSA. In DNA, the CDR3 is TGTGCCAGCAGCTTAGCGTACACGGGGGGCTCCTCCTACAATGAGCAGTTCTTC. Amino acids: CASSLAYTGGSSYNEQFF.

The rearrangement links TRBV6-2 or TRBV6-3 to TRBJ1-5, with D unclear. This CDR3 spans 14 amino acids. The V end lost 0 bases, the J end lost 0 bases, and 3 bases lay between the germline ends. Germline V lookup: CDR1 MNHEY, CDR2 SVGEGT. The CDR3 spells CASSYSSSNQPQHF. CDR3 nucleotide sequence: TGTGCCAGCAGTTACTCGAGTAGCAATCAGCCCCAGCATTTT.

The chain has TRBV2 and TRBJ1-1; TRBD1 matches at 7 bases. V trimming: 5 bases; J trimming: 8 bases; junction bases outside the gene matches: 5. Germline CDR1 SNHLY, CDR2 FYNNEI. There are 12 residues in the CDR3. CDR3 sequence reads: CASSPTGFEAFF. The CDR3 nucleotides read TGTGCCAGCAGTCCGACAGGGTTCGAAGCTTTCTTT.

A single count supports this clone. The CDR3 loop reads CASSRASTDTQYF. DNA of the CDR3: TGTGCCAGCAGCAGGGCTAGCACAGATACGCAGTATTTT. The chain combines TRBV25-1 with TRBJ2-3; tentatively, D is TRBD1 (5 bases). The germline V and J ends were trimmed by 6 bases and 0 bases, with 7 bases remaining between them. This CDR3 is built from 13 residues. Germline V lookup: CDR1 MGHDK, CDR2 SYGVNS.

The chain couples TRBV11-3 to TRBJ2-7; D gene ambiguous. Trimming shortened V by 1 base and J by 1 base, and 8 bases separated the two germline ends. CDR3 size: 14 residues. CDR1 and CDR2 from the germline V gene are SGHNT and YENEEA. CDR3 loop: CASSLAGSSYEQYF. The CDR3 DNA follows: TGTGCCAGCAGCTTAGCAGGTTCTTCCTACGAGCAGTACTTC.

A single count supports this clone. The chain recombines TRBV30 with TRBJ2-1; TRBD2 agrees at 7 bases. Germline V gene sequence: CDR1 GTSNPN, CDR2 SVGIG (reference sequence). The CDR3 extends over 15 amino acids. Germline trimming cut 0 bases from V and 3 bases from J; bases unmatched to any gene: 5. The CDR3 region has the DNA TGTGCCTGGAGTGTTCCAGCGGGGTACTACAATGAGCAGTTCTTC. Its translation is CAWSVPAGYYNEQFF.

This CDR3 is CASSSYRAETQYF. DNA for the CDR3: TGTGCCAGCAGCTCTTACAGGGCTGAGACCCAGTACTTC. V and J are TRBV7-9 and TRBJ2-5; possible D gene TRBD1, 6 bases. Trimming pared 4 bases from V and 5 bases from J, leaving 11 bases between. The CDR3 covers 13 residues. Per the germline V gene, CDR1 is SEHNR and CDR2 is FQNEAQ (reference sequence).

V and J are TRBV3-1 (or the pseudogene TRBV3-2) and TRBJ2-7; no clear D gene. This CDR3 comprises 13 residues. Germline V gene lookup returns CDR1 LGHDT and CDR2 YNNKEL (reference sequence). Trimming left V 1 base short and J 0 bases short, with 4 bases between. This CDR3 is CASSQAGSYEQYF. CDR3 sequence (DNA): TGTGCCAGCAGCCAAGCGGGCTCCTACGAGCAGTACTTC.